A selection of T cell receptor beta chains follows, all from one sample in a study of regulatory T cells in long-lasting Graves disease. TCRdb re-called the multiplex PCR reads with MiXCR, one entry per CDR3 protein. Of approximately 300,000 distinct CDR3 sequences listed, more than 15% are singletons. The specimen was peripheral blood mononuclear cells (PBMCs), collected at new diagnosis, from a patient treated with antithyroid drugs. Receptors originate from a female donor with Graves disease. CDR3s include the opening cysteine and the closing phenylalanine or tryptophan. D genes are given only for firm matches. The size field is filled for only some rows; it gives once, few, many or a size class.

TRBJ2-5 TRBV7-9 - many CASSVGGAPETQYF TGTGCCAGCAGCGTAGGCGGGGCCCCGGAGACCCAGTACTTC
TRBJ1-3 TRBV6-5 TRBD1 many CASSYSITGAILDGTIYF TGTGCCAGCAGTTACTCGATCACAGGGGCGATTCTGGACGGCACCATATATTTT
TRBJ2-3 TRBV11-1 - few CASSPRRSSGSVDTQYF TGTGCCAGCAGCCCCCGCCGGTCGTCAGGGAGCGTAGATACGCAGTATTTT
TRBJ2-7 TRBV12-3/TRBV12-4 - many CASSPSGLEQYF TGTGCCAGCAGTCCCTCCGGGCTGGAGCAGTACTTC
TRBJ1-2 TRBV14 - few CASSHAVGGGYGYTF TGTGCCAGCAGCCACGCTGTGGGGGGGGGCTATGGCTACACCTTC
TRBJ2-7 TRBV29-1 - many CSVVPGPYEQYF TGCAGCGTTGTACCGGGTCCCTACGAGCAGTACTTC
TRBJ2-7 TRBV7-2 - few CASSLTQGGEQYF TGTGCCAGCAGCTTAACTCAGGGCGGCGAGCAGTACTTC
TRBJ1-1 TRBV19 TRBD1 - CATIPPPTDRGWMNTEAFF TGTGCCACCATTCCTCCTCCGACTGACAGGGGATGGATGAACACTGAAGCTTTCTTT
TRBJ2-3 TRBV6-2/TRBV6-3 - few CASSDTGSRDTQYF TGTGCCAGCAGTGACACGGGAAGTCGCGATACGCAGTATTTT
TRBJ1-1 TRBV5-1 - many CASSLVGLEWCF TGCGCCAGCAGCTTGGTAGGGTTGGAGTGGTGTTTT
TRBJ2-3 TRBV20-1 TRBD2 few CSARGTSGKSDTQYF TGCAGTGCTAGGGGGACTAGCGGGAAATCAGATACGCAGTATTTT
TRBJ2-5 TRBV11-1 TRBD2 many CASSSGVLADQETQYF TGTGCCAGCAGCTCAGGGGTACTAGCGGATCAAGAGACCCAGTACTTC
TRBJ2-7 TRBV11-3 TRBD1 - CASSLDSGQEHF TGTGCCAGCAGCTTAGATTCGGGACAGGAGCACTTC
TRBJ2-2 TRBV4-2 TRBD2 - CASSQTSGMTGELFF TGTGCCAGCAGCCAAACTAGCGGGATGACCGGGGAGCTGTTTTTT
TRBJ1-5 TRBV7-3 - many CAGISSAGPFMGSNQPQHF TGTGCCGGCATCTCGTCCGCGGGCCCTTTCATGGGGAGCAATCAGCCCCAGCATTTT
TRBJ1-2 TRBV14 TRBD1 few CASSPWGQGSLRGYTF TGTGCCAGCAGCCCTTGGGGACAGGGGTCTCTCCGGGGCTACACCTTC
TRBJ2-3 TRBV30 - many CAWSVSGHDTDTQYF TGTGCCTGGAGTGTTAGTGGGCACGACACAGATACGCAGTATTTT
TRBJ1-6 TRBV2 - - CASSEIWGEGPLHF TGTGCCAGCAGTGAGATCTGGGGTGAAGGACCCCTCCACTTT
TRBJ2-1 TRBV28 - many CASSSLRASSYNEQFF TGTGCCAGCAGTTCCTTACGGGCTAGCTCCTACAATGAGCAGTTCTTC
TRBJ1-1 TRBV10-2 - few CATQDSWDTEAFF TGCGCCACCCAGGACAGTTGGGACACTGAAGCTTTCTTT
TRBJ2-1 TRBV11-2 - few CASSLGRGPAFF TGTGCCAGCAGCTTAGGGAGGGGTCCGGCGTTCTTC
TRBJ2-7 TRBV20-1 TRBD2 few CSARGWLAGVEQYF TGCAGTGCTAGGGGGTGGCTAGCGGGAGTCGAGCAGTACTTC
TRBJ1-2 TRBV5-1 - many CASSEGSGYGYTF TGCGCCAGCAGTGAGGGAAGTGGATATGGCTACACCTTC
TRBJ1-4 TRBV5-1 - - CASSLTGGEGEKLFF TGCGCCAGCAGCTTGACCGGGGGAGAGGGTGAAAAACTGTTTTTT
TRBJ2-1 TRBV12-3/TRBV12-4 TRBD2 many CASSLRRESKNEQFF TGTGCCAGCAGTCTGAGGCGGGAGTCGAAAAATGAGCAGTTCTTC
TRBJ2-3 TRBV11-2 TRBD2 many CASSLYHQGGSTDTQYF TGTGCCAGCAGCTTATACCACCAGGGAGGGAGCACAGATACGCAGTATTTT
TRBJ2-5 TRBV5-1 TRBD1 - CASSLGGTGTAIQETQYF TGCGCCAGCAGCTTGGGTGGGACAGGGACAGCCATACAAGAGACCCAGTACTTC
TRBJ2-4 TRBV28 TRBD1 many CASSSGGQGVDIQYF TGTGCCAGCAGTTCTGGGGGCCAGGGGGTGGACATTCAGTACTTC
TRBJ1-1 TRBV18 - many CASSRDVDGTEAFF TGTGCCAGCTCCCGGGACGTTGACGGCACTGAAGCTTTCTTT
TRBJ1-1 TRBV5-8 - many CASSLGMGMDTEAFF TGTGCCAGCAGCTTGGGGATGGGGATGGACACTGAAGCTTTCTTT
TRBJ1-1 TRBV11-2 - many CASSLSLGGSASTEAFF TGTGCCAGCAGCTTGAGTTTGGGGGGCTCGGCGAGCACTGAAGCTTTCTTT
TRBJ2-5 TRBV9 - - CASSVEDGTQYF TGTGCCAGCAGCGTAGAGGATGGGACCCAGTACTTC
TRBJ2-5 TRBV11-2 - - CASSLRGTSQETQYF TGTGCCAGCAGCTTACGAGGGACTTCCCAAGAGACCCAGTACTTC
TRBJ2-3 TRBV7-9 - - CASSLGRATTDTQYF TGTGCCAGCAGCTTAGGCCGAGCCACCACAGATACGCAGTATTTT
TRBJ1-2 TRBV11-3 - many CASSLPGSLYGYTF TGTGCCAGCAGCTTACCTGGCAGCCTCTATGGCTACACCTTC
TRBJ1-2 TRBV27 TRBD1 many CASSSFGQGNYGYTF TGTGCCAGCAGTTCCTTCGGACAGGGAAACTATGGCTACACCTTC
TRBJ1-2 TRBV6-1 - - CASTSTPDYGYTF TGTGCCAGCACCTCGACCCCGGACTATGGCTACACCTTC
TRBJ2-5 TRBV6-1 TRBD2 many CASSGREGETQYF TGTGCCAGCAGTGGACGGGAGGGAGAGACCCAGTACTTC
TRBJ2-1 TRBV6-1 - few CASGPGQPSEQFF TGTGCCAGCGGCCCGGGACAACCTTCGGAGCAGTTCTTC
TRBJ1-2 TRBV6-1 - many CASSESINYGYTF TGTGCCAGCAGTGAATCTATTAACTATGGCTACACCTTC
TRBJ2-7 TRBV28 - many CASSPSLGTPAYEQYF TGTGCCAGCAGTCCCTCCCTCGGGACACCAGCTTACGAGCAGTACTTC
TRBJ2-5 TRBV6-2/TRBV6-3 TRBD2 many CASSKSAGGFRETQYF TGTGCCAGCAGCAAGAGCGCGGGAGGGTTCAGGGAGACCCAGTACTTC
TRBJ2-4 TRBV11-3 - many CASSLVQNIQYF TGTGCCAGCAGCTTAGTACAAAACATTCAGTACTTC
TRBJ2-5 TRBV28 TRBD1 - CASSPRSRTGTQYF TGTGCCAGCAGTCCCCGGAGTAGGACAGGGACCCAGTACTTC
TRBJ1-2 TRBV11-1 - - CASSSSAGVYGYTF TGTGCCAGCAGCTCGTCCGCCGGGGTCTATGGCTACACCTTC